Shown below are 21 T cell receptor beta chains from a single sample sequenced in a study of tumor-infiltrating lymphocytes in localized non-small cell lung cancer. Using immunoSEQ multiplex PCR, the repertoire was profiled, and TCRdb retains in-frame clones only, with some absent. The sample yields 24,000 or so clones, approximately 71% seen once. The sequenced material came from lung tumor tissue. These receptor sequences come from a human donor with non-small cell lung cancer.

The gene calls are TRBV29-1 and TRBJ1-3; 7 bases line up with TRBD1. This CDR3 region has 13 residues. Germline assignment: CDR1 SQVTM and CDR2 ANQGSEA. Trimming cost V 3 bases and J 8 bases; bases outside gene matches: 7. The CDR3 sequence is CSVDRGGGDTIYF. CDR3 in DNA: TGCAGCGTTGACAGGGGGGGTGGCGACACCATATATTTT.

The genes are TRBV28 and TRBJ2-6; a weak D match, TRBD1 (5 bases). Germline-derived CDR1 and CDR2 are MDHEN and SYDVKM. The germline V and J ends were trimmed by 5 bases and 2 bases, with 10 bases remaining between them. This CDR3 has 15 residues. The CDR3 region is CASSEARAGANVLTF. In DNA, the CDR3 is TGTGCCAGCAGTGAAGCCAGGGCTGGGGCCAACGTCCTGACTTTC.

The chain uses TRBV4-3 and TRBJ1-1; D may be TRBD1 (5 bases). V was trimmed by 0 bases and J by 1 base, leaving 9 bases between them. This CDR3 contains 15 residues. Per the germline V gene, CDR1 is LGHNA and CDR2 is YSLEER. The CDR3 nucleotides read TGCGCCAGCAGCCAAGATGGGGACGGGAACACTGAAGCTTTCTTT. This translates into CASSQDGDGNTEAFF.

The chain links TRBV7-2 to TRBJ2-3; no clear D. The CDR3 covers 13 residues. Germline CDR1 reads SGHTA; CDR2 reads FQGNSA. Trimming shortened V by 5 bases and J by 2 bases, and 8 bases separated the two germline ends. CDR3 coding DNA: TGTGCCAGCAGCCTCATTTACACAGATACGCAGTATTTT. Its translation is CASSLIYTDTQYF.

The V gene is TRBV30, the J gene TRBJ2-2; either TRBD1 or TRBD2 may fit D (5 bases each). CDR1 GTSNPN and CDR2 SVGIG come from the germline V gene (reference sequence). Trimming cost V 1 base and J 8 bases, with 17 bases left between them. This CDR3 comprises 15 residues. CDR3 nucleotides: TGTGCCTGGAGTGCCGGGACCCCGGGTCAGGGGGAGCTGTTTTTT. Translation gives CAWSAGTPGQGELFF.

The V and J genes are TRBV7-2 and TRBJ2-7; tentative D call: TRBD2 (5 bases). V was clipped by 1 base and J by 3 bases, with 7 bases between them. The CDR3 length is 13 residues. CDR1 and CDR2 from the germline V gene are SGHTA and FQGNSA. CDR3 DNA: TGTGCCAGCAGCTTAGTAGCGTACTACGAGCAGTACTTC. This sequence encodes CASSLVAYYEQYF.

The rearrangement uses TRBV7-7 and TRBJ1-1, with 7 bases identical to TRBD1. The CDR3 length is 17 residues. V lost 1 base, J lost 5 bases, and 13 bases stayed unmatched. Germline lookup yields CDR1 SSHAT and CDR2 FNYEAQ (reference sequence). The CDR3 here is CASSLGPGQCVWTEAFF. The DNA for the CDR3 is TGTGCCAGCAGCTTAGGGCCGGGACAGTGTGTCTGGACTGAAGCTTTCTTT.

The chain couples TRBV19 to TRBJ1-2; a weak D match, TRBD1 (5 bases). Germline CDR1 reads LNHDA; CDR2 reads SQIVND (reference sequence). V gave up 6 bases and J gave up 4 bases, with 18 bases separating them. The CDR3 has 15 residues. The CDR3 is CASSIAGREAYGYTF. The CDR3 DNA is TGTGCCAGTAGCATCGCAGGGAGGGAGGCCTATGGCTACACCTTC.

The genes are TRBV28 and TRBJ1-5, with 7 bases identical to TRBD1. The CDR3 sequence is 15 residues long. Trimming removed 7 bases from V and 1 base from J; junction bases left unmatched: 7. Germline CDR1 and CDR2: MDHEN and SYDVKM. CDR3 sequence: CASKRGRGSNQPQHF. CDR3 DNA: TGTGCCAGCAAGAGGGGGCGCGGGAGCAATCAGCCCCAGCATTTT.

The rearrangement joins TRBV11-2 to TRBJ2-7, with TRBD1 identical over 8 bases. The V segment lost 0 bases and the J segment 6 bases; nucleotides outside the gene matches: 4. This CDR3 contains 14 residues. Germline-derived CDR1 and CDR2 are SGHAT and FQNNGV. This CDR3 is CASSLEQGVGEQYF. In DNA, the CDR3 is TGTGCCAGCAGCTTAGAACAGGGGGTCGGCGAGCAGTACTTC.

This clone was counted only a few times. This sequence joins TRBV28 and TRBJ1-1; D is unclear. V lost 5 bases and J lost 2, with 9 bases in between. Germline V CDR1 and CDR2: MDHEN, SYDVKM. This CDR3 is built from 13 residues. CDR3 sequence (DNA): TGTGCCAGCAGTCCCGTATACAACACTGAAGCTTTCTTT. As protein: CASSPVYNTEAFF.

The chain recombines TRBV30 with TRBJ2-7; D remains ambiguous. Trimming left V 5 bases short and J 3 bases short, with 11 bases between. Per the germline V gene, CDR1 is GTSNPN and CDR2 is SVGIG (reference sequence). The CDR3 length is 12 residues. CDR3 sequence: CAWGKGGYEQYF. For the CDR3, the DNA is TGTGCCTGGGGGAAAGGTGGCTACGAGCAGTACTTC.

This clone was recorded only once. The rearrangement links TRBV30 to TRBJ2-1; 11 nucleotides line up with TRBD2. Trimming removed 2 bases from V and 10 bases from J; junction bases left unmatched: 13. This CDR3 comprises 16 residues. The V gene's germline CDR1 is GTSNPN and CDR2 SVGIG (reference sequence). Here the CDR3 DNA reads TGTGCCTGGAGTTTCCCCCATAGCGGGAGGGCCCAGGAGCAGTTCTTC. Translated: CAWSFPHSGRAQEQFF.

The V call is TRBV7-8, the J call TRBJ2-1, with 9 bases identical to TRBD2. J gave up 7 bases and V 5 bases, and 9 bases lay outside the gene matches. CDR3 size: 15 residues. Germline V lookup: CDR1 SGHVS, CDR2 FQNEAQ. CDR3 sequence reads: CASSEAGGAINEQFF. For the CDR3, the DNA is TGTGCCAGCAGCGAAGCGGGAGGCGCGATTAATGAGCAGTTCTTC. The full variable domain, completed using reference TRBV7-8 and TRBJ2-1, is GAGVSQSPRYKVAKRGQDVALRCDPISGHVSLFWYQQALGQGPEFLTYFQNEAQLDKSGLPSDRFFAERPEGSVSTLKIQRTQQEDSAVYLCASSEAGGAINEQFFGPGTRLTVL.

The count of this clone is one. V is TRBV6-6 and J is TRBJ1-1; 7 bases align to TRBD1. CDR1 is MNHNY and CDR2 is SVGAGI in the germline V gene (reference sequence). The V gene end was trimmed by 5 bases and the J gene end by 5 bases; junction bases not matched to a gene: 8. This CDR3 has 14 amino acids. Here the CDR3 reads CASSRHPGGTEAFF. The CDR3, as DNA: TGTGCCAGCAGTCGTCACCCAGGGGGGACTGAAGCTTTCTTT.

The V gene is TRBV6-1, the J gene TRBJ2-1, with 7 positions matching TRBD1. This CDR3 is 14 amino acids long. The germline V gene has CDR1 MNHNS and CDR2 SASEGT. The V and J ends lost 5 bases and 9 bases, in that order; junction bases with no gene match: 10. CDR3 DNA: TGTGCCAGCAGTAGAAGGGACAGCTTGGGTGAGCAGTTCTTC. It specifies CASSRRDSLGEQFF.

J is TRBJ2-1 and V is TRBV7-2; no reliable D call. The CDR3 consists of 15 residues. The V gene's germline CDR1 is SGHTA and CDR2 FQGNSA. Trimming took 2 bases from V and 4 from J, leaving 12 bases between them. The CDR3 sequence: CASSLPPYSYNEQFF. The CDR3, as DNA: TGTGCCAGCAGCTTACCCCCCTACAGTTACAATGAGCAGTTCTTC.

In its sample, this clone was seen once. CDR3 DNA: TGTGCCAGCAGTTTCTCGGGGAACTTAGAGACCCAGTACTTC. As protein: CASSFSGNLETQYF. The V call is TRBV7-9, the J call TRBJ2-5, with a possible D match to TRBD2 (5 bases). There are 14 residues in the CDR3. Germline V lookup: CDR1 SEHNR, CDR2 FQNEAQ (reference sequence). Trimming removed 6 bases at V and 4 bases at J, with 15 bases between.

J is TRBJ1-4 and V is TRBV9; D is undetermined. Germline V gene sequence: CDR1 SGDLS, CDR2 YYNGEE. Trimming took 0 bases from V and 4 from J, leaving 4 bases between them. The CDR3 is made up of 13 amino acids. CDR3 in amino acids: CASSVDVNEKLFF. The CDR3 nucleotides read TGTGCCAGCAGCGTAGACGTTAATGAAAAACTGTTTTTT. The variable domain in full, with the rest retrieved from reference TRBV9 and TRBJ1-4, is DSGVTQTPKHLITATGQRVTLRCSPRSGDLSVYWYQQSLDQGLQFLIQYYNGEERAKGNILERFSAQQFPDLHSELNLSSLELGDSALYFCASSVDVNEKLFFGSGTQLSVL.

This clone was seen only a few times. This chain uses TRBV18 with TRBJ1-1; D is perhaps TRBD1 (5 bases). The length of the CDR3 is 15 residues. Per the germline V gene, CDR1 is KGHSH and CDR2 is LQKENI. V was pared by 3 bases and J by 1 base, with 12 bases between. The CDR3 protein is CASSPGVAPNTEAFF. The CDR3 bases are TGTGCCAGCTCACCGGGGGTTGCGCCGAACACTGAAGCTTTCTTT.

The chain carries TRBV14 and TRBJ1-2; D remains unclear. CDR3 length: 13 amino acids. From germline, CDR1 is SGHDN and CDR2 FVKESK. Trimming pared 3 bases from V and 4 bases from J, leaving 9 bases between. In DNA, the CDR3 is TGTGCCAGCAGCCATAGGCAGGCCTATGGCTACACCTTC. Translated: CASSHRQAYGYTF.